This T cell receptor (beta chain) was recorded in a study of CD8 T cells in Susac syndrome. The study sequenced TCR beta in blood CD8+ and CD4+ T cells. Treatment-naive patients with stable or active relapsing-remitting disease served as multiple sclerosis controls. RNA amounts of about 0.45 to 1 ug underwent reverse transcription with random hexamers. Amplification of TCR beta CDR3 was carried out by immunoSEQ multiplex PCR, which covered 54 Vbeta and 13 Jbeta segments. From the immunoSEQ multiplex PCR reads, TCRdb called clonotypes with MiXCR, one entry per CDR3 protein. The table shows 150,000 to 180,000 distinct CDR3 sequences, with approximately 94% occurring only once. The germline V gene encodes CDR1 SGHRS and CDR2 YFSETQ. The V and J ends lost 3 bases and 8 bases respectively, with 17 bases between them. CDR3 length equals 15 residues.

V usage is TRBV5-1 and J usage is TRBJ1-4, with a tentative D call TRBD1 (5 bases). The sequence was obtained from a human donor with multiple sclerosis. Sequenced sample: CD8+ T cells from PBMCs. The CDR3 DNA reads TGCGCCAGCAGCTGGACTCCGGGACTAAACGAAAAACTGTTTTTT. Translating it yields CASSWTPGLNEKLFF.